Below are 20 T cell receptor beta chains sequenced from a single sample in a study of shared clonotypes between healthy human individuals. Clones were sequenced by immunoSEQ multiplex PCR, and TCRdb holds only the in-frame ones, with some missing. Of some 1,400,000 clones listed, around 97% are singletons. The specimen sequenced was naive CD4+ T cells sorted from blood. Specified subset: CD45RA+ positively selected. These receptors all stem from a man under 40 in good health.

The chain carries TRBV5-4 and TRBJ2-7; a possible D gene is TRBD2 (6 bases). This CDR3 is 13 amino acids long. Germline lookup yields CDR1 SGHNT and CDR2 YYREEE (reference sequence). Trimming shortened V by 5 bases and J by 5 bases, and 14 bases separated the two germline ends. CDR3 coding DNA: TGTGCCAGCAGTCCGGACTACCGGCACGAGCAGTACTTC. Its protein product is CASSPDYRHEQYF. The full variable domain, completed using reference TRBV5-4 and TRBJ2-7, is ETGVTQSPTHLIKTRGQQVTLRCSSQSGHNTVSWYQQALGQGPQFIFQYYREEENGRGNFPPRFSGLQFPNYSSELNVNALELDDSALYLCASSPDYRHEQYFGPGTRLTVT.

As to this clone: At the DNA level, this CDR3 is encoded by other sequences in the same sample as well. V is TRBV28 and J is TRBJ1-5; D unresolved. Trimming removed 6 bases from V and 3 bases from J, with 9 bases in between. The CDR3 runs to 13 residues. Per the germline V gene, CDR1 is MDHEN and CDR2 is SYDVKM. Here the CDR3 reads CASRGQFNQPQHF. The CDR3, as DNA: TGTGCCAGCAGGGGCCAATTCAATCAGCCCCAGCATTTT.

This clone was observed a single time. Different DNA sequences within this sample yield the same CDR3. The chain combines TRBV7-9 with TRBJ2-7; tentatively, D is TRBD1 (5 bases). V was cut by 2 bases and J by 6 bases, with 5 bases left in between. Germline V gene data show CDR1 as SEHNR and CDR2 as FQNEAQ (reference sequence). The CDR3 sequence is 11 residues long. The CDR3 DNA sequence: TGTGCCAGCAGCTTACAGGGCGAGCAGTACTTC. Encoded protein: CASSLQGEQYF.

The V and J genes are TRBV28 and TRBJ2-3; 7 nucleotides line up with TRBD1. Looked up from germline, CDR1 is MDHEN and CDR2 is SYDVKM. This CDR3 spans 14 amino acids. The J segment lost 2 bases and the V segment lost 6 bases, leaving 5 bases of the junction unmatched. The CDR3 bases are TGTGCCAGCAGGCCGGGACAGCTCACAGATACGCAGTATTTT. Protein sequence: CASRPGQLTDTQYF.

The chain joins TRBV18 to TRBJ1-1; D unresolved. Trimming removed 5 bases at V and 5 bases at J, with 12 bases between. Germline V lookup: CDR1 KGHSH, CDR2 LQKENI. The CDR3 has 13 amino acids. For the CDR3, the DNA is TGTGCCAGCTCAACGGGGAGTGGGACTGAAGCTTTCTTT. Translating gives CASSTGSGTEAFF.

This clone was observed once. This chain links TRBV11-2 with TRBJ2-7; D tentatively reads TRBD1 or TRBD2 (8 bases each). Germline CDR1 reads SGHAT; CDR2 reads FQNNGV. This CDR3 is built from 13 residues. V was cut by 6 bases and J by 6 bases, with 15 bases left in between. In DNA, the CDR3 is TGTGCCAGCAGAAATAGCGGGACAGGCGAGCAGTACTTC. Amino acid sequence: CASRNSGTGEQYF.

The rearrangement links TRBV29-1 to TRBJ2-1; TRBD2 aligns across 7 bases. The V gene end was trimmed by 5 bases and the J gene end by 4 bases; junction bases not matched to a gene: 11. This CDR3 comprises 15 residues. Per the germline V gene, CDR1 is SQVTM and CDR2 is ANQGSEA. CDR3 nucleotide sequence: TGCAGCGTTTTAAAACCTAGCGGAGCTTACAATGAGCAGTTCTTC. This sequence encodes CSVLKPSGAYNEQFF.

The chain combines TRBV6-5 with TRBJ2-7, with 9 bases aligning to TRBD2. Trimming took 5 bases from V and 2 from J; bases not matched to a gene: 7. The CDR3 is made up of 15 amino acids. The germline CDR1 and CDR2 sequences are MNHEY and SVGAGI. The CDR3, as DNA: TGTGCCAGCAGTGCTCCGGGACTAGCAGCCTACGAGCAGTACTTC. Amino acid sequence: CASSAPGLAAYEQYF.

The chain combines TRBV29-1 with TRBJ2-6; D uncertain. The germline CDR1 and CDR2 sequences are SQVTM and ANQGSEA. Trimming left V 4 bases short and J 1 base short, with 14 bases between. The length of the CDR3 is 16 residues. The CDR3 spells CSVAVSAMSGANVLTF. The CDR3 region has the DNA TGCAGCGTTGCGGTTTCTGCGATGTCTGGGGCCAACGTCCTGACTTTC.

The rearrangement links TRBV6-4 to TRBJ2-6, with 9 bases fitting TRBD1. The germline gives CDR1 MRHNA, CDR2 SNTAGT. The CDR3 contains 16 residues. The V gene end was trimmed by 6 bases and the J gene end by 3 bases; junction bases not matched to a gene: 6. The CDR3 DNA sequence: TGTGCCAGCAGACGGGACAGGGTATATGGGGCCAACGTCCTGACTTTC. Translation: CASRRDRVYGANVLTF.

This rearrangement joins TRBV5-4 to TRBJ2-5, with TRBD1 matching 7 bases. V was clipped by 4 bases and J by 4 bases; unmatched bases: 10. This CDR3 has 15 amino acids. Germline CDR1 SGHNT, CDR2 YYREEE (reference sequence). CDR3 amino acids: CASSPPGQMRETQYF. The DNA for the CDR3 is TGTGCCAGCAGCCCCCCGGGACAGATGCGAGAGACCCAGTACTTC.

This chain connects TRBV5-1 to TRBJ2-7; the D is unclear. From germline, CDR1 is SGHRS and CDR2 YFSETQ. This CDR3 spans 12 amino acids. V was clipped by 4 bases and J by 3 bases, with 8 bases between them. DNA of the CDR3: TGCGCCAGCAGCATTGACGGCTACGAGCAGTACTTC. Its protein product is CASSIDGYEQYF.

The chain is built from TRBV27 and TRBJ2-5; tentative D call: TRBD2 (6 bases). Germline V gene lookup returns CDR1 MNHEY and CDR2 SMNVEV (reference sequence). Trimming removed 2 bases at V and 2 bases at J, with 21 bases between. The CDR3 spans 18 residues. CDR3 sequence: CASSLRGWRDGSQETQYF. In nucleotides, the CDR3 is TGTGCCAGCAGTTTAAGAGGGTGGAGGGACGGATCACAAGAGACCCAGTACTTC.

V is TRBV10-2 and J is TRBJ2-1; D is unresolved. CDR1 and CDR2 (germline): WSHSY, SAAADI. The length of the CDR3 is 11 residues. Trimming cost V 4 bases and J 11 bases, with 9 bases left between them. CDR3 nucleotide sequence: TGCGCCAGCAGTGTGGCGGACCAGCAGTTCTTC. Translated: CASSVADQQFF.

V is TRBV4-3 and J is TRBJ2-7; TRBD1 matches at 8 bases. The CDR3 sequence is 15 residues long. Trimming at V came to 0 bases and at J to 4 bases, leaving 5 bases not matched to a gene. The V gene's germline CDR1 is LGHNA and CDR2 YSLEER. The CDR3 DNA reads TGCGCCAGCAGCCAAGAGGTACAGGGGGAATACGAGCAGTACTTC. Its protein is CASSQEVQGEYEQYF.

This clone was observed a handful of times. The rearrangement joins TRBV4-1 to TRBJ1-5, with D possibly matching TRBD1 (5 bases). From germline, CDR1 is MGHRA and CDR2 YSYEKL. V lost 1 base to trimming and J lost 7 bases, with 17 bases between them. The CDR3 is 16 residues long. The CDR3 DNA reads TGCGCCAGCAGCCAAGTAGAGTCAGGGATACGGCAGCCCCAGCATTTT. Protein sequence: CASSQVESGIRQPQHF.

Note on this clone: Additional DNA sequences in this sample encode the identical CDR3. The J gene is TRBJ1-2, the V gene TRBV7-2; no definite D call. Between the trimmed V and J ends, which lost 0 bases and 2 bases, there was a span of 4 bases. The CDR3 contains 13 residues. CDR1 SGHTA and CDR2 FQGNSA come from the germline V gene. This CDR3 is CASSLAGNYGYTF. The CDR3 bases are TGTGCCAGCAGCTTAGCCGGCAACTATGGCTACACCTTC.

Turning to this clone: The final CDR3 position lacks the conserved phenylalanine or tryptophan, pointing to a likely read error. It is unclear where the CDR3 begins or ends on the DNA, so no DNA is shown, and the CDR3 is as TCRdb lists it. CDR3 in amino acids: CASSGRGLDL. This chain joins TRBV28 and TRBJ2-7; the table's D call of TRBD2 was not tested on the DNA. Germline values: CDR1 MDHEN, CDR2 SYDVKM. The CDR3 has 10 residues if both end residues are counted.

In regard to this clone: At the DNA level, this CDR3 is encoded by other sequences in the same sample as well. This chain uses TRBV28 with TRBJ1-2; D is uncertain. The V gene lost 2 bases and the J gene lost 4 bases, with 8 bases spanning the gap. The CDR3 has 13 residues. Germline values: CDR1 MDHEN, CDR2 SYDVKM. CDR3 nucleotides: TGTGCCAGCAGTTTAACCGGGGTCTATGGCTACACCTTC. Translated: CASSLTGVYGYTF.

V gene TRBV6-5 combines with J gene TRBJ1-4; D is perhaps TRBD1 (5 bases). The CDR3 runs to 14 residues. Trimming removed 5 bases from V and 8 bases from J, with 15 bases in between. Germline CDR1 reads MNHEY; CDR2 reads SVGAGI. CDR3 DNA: TGTGCCAGCAGTAGTGGGACTTGGGAGGAAAAACTGTTTTTT. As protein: CASSSGTWEEKLFF.